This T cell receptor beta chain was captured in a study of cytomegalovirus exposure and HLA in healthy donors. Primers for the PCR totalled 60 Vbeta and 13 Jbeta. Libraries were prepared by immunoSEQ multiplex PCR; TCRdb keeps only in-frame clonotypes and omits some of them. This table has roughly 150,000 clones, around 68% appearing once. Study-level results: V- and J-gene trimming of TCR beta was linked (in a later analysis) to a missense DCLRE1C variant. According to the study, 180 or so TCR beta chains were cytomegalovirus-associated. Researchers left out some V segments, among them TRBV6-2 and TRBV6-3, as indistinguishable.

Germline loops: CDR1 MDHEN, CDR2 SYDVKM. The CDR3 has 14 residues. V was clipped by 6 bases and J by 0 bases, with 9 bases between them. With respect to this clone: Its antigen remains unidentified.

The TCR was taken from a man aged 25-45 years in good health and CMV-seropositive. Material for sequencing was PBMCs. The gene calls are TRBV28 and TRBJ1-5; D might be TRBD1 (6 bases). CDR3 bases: TGTGCCAGCAGCAGGACAGTTAGCAATCAGCCCCAGCATTTT. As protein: CASSRTVSNQPQHF.